The present T cell receptor (beta chain) was sequenced within a study of T cell responses to AZD1222 COVID-19 vaccine (dated by TCRdb to the early 2020s). General notes on the study: TCR sequencing was performed for over 230 trial participants, of whom 200 to 220 were given two doses of AZD1222 and 26 were given two doses of MenACWY control vaccine. Trial participants were enrolled into age subgroups of 18-55, 56-69 and 70-plus years, which contained about 160, 30 and 59 TCR-sequenced participants, respectively.

The CDR3 regions of human TCRbeta chains were analyzed by immunosequencing. The study's processing was this. Repertoire TCRs were matched against a reference library of SARS-CoV-2-specific TCRs generated with the MIRA antigen-specificity platform. Breadth was defined as the fraction of unique TCRs that were SARS-CoV-2-associated, and depth was defined as the fraction of total T cells that were SARS-CoV-2-associated. Using the MIRA data, each spike-specific TCR was mapped to the spike region that the TCR reacts to and placed in a CD4 or CD8 class. Log10-transformed breadth and depth values were compared by one-way ANOVA with Sidak's multiple comparisons tests. The source is immuneACCESS, and TCRdb retained only in-frame sequences with V and J called. Part of the clones is not carried over; for the studies checked, unresolved V genes explain less than half of this, and the remainder is unexplained. V, J and clone size derive from that table, while D and trimming were established from the DNA sequence. The sample table shows about 77,000 clones, and roughly 90% are seen once. The ten largest clonotypes hold roughly 4.5% of the sample.

The sample's time point label, decoded: about 28 days (+/-7) after the second vaccine dose. AZD1222 recipients given second doses at about 4 weeks or at about 12 weeks were pooled, since spike-specific TCR depth and breadth were not found to differ between the two schedules. Samples from vaccinated people were obtained from the UK trials COV001 and COV002, which included a single-blind randomized controlled phase 2/3 trial of AZD1222 (ChAdOx1 nCoV-19) in healthy adults. For TCRbeta chain sequencing, PBMC samples were collected from trial participants at day 0 and at day 28 after the second dose. Results the study describes overall, beyond this receptor: CD4 TCRs associated with the vaccine covered the entire spike protein, and the dominant responses were in regions 160-218 and 743-854. Because no day 14 peak-response samples were available, repertoires were characterized only after the peak T cell response. Conclusions about previously exposed vaccinees were limited because only a handful of AZD1222 recipients were SARS-CoV-2 seropositive at baseline. Reportedly, almost half of the unique spike-specific TCRs recognized epitopes lying outside the regions that are mutated in the B.1.351 and B.1.1.7 variants. Participants were mostly white British, with more females than males. The authors suggested clonal diversity may have been underestimated. After two AZD1222 doses, spike-specific TCR breadth and depth were significantly higher than at day 0 and than in MenACWY recipients. The 56-69-year group was small, and its depth increase did not reach significance, likely because of low power.

Turning to this clone: There is no known antigen for this receptor. Within one base of it there is no much larger clone, and no base qualities were kept.

The source material was peripheral blood, sampled 28 days after the second AZD1222 dose. The TCR was taken from an adult who received the AZD1222 COVID-19 vaccine.

The CDR3 has the sequence CSAPAREKLFF. The DNA reads as follows: TGCAGTGCCCCAGCCAGGGAAAAACTGTTTTTT. The rearranged chain carries TRBV20-1 and TRBJ1-4; confidence is insufficient to name the D gene. CDR1 and CDR2 are drawn from the germline V gene (reference sequence): DFQATT, SNEGSKA. The CDR3 starts with the cysteine, ends with the phenylalanine, and has 11 residues. Only CDR3 DNA remains: 33 bases, in frame from the first base. V is shortened by 6 bases, J by 8 bases, and the region joining them spans 10 bases.